This entry lists 26 T cell receptor beta chains sequenced from one sample in a study of T cell responses to AZD1222 COVID-19 vaccine. Here immunoSEQ multiplex PCR was the method, and the copy in TCRdb shows in-frame clones only, minus some. The sample lists under 150,000 clones; 80% to 85% were seen once. Sequencing was performed on peripheral blood, taken on day 0 of MenACWY control vaccination. The receptors shown here come from an adult in good health.

This clone was counted once. This rearrangement joins TRBV5-5 to TRBJ2-4; D is possibly TRBD1 (6 bases). Germline loops: CDR1 SGHKS, CDR2 YYEKEE (reference sequence). The CDR3 consists of 18 residues. V gave up 3 bases and J gave up 1 base, with 20 bases separating them. As DNA, the CDR3 is TGTGCCAGCAGCTATTGGGAGCGACAGGCTCAGGCCAAAAACATTCAGTACTTC. This encodes CASSYWERQAQAKNIQYF. Full variable domain (remainder filled in from reference TRBV5-5 and TRBJ2-4): DAGVTQSPTHLIKTRGQQVTLRCSPISGHKSVSWYQQVLGQGPQFIFQYYEKEERGRGNFPDRFSARQFPNYSSELNVNALLLGDSALYLCASSYWERQAQAKNIQYFGAGTRLSVL.

The chain recombines TRBV6-5 with TRBJ1-4, with 7 bases lining up with TRBD1. The CDR3 totals 14 residues. The germline V gene encodes CDR1 MNHEY and CDR2 SVGAGI. Unmatched junction bases numbered 8, after V lost 6 bases and J lost 7 bases. CDR3 amino acids: CASRATGDSEKLFF. For the CDR3, the DNA is TGTGCCAGCAGAGCTACAGGGGATTCTGAAAAACTGTTTTTT.

The V call is TRBV5-4, the J call TRBJ1-2, with D unresolved. The CDR3 spans 14 residues. V lost 1 base and J 8 bases, leaving 15 bases between the germline ends. The germline gives CDR1 SGHNT, CDR2 YYREEE (reference sequence). The CDR3 is CASSLSRFDEGYTF. In DNA form, the CDR3 reads TGTGCCAGCAGCTTGAGTCGTTTCGACGAGGGCTACACCTTC.

This chain uses TRBV3-1 (or the pseudogene TRBV3-2) with TRBJ1-2; 8 bases align to TRBD1. The CDR3 is made up of 13 amino acids. From germline, CDR1 is LGHDT and CDR2 YNNKEL (reference sequence). Trimming removed 4 bases from V and 4 bases from J; junction bases left unmatched: 2. The chain's CDR3 is CASSPQGAYGYTF. CDR3 DNA sequence: TGTGCCAGCAGCCCCCAGGGGGCCTATGGCTACACCTTC.

This clone was counted once. The CDR3 nucleotides are TGCGCCAGCGGAGCAGTCTCTGGAAACACCATATATTTT. It encodes CASGAVSGNTIYF. The chain combines TRBV10-2 with TRBJ1-3; no clear D. Trimming stripped 8 bases from V and 0 bases from J, with 8 bases between. This CDR3 is built from 13 residues. CDR1 and CDR2 from the germline V gene are WSHSY and SAAADI.

The rearrangement uses TRBV5-1 and TRBJ1-3; a weak D match, TRBD1 (5 bases). V lost 6 bases and J 1 base, leaving 14 bases between the germline ends. This CDR3 is 15 amino acids long. Germline V gene sequence: CDR1 SGHRS, CDR2 YFSETQ. CDR3 sequence reads: CASTPGTLSGNTIYF. In DNA form, the CDR3 reads TGCGCCAGCACACCAGGGACCCTTTCTGGAAACACCATATATTTT.

This chain uses TRBV2 with TRBJ1-2, with D perhaps TRBD1 (5 bases). The CDR3 is 14 amino acids. Trimming pared 3 bases from V and 6 bases from J, leaving 14 bases between. The germline V gene has CDR1 SNHLY and CDR2 FYNNEI. The CDR3: CASSEFTGRDGYTF. In nucleotides, the CDR3 is TGTGCCAGCAGTGAGTTCACAGGCAGGGATGGCTACACCTTC. Looking up the rest from reference TRBV2 and TRBJ1-2 gives the full variable domain: EPEVTQTPSHQVTQMGQEVILRCVPISNHLYFYWYRQILGQKVEFLVSFYNNEISEKSEIFDDQFSVERPDGSNFTLKIRSTKLEDSAMYFCASSEFTGRDGYTFGSGTRLTVV.

This chain uses TRBV10-2 with TRBJ2-4, with D tentatively TRBD1 (6 bases). CDR1 WSHSY and CDR2 SAAADI come from the germline V gene. The CDR3 extends over 18 amino acids. The V and J ends lost 0 bases and 0 bases respectively, with 15 bases between them. As DNA, the CDR3 is TGCGCCAGCAGTGAGTCGTGGGGACACGATAAAGCCAAAAACATTCAGTACTTC. Protein sequence: CASSESWGHDKAKNIQYF.

The chain links TRBV12-5 to TRBJ1-4; D is unresolved. The V and J ends lost 5 bases and 8 bases respectively, with 15 bases between them. The CDR3 covers 14 residues. The germline CDR1 and CDR2 sequences are LGHNT and FRNRAP. The CDR3 loop is CASGEDLTWEKLFF. The CDR3 DNA is TGTGCTAGTGGTGAAGACCTGACCTGGGAAAAACTGTTTTTT.

The rearrangement joins TRBV19 to TRBJ2-7; 8 bases map to TRBD1. Germline lookup yields CDR1 LNHDA and CDR2 SQIVND (reference sequence). V shed 2 bases, J shed 3 bases, and the junction held 0 bases outside the gene matches. There are 13 residues in the CDR3. The CDR3 sequence: CASSITGGYEQYF. The CDR3 DNA sequence: TGTGCCAGTAGTATAACAGGGGGCTACGAGCAGTACTTC.

The J gene is TRBJ2-3, the V gene TRBV7-9; the match to TRBD1 covers 10 bases. Germline values: CDR1 SEHNR, CDR2 FQNEAQ (reference sequence). V shed 5 bases and J 7 bases; nucleotides not matched to a gene: 9. The CDR3 loop spans 15 amino acids. CDR3 DNA sequence: TGTGCCAGCAGCCCCGGGACAGGGGTTACACATACGCAGTATTTT. Amino acid sequence: CASSPGTGVTHTQYF. Full variable domain (rest looked up from reference TRBV7-9 and TRBJ2-3): DTGVSQNPRHKITKRGQNVTFRCDPISEHNRLYWYRQTLGQGPEFLTYFQNEAQLEKSRLLSDRFSAERPKGSFSTLEIQRTEQGDSAMYLCASSPGTGVTHTQYFGPGTRLTVL.

The chain uses TRBV6-5 and TRBJ1-2; tentatively, D is TRBD1 (6 bases). V was shortened by 3 bases and J by 8 bases, with 13 bases between the two germline ends. This CDR3 is built from 13 residues. Germline V CDR1 and CDR2: MNHEY, SVGAGI. Written as DNA, the CDR3 is TGTGCCAGCAGTTATGAGGGGGGAAGGGGCTACACCTTC. Amino acid sequence: CASSYEGGRGYTF.

The chain links TRBV3-1 (or the pseudogene TRBV3-2) to TRBJ1-2, with D possibly matching TRBD1 (5 bases). CDR1 is LGHDT and CDR2 is YNNKEL in the germline V gene (reference sequence). Trimming left V 3 bases short and J 6 bases short, with 17 bases between. The CDR3 is 15 amino acids. This CDR3 is CASSHFTGTAHGYTF. The DNA of the CDR3 is TGTGCCAGCAGCCACTTCACGGGGACGGCACATGGCTACACCTTC.

The chain uses TRBV6-2 or TRBV6-3 and TRBJ1-4; D unresolved. The CDR3 has 17 residues. Germline V gene data show CDR1 as MNHEY and CDR2 as SVGEGT. V dropped 0 bases and J dropped 3 bases, with 14 bases sitting between them. The CDR3 loop is CASSYSMMGNSNEKLFF. For the CDR3, the DNA is TGTGCCAGCAGTTACTCAATGATGGGCAACTCTAATGAAAAACTGTTTTTT.

The chain employs TRBV6-5 and TRBJ2-2; the D is unclear. Germline CDR1 is MNHEY and CDR2 is SVGAGI. Trimming removed 0 bases at V and 6 bases at J, with 14 bases between. The CDR3 length is 16 residues. DNA for the CDR3: TGTGCCAGCAGTTACTCTTGGCAGATAAACGCCGGGGAGCTGTTTTTT. Encoded protein: CASSYSWQINAGELFF.

This clone was seen a handful of times. The CDR3 DNA reads TGTGCCAGCAGTGCTCGACTAGCGGGGAATGTCGGGGAGCTGTTTTTT. Residues: CASSARLAGNVGELFF. V and J are TRBV2 and TRBJ2-2; 11 bases fit TRBD2. CDR3 length: 16 residues. CDR1 is SNHLY, CDR2 FYNNEI, per germline. The V and J ends lost 4 bases and 7 bases, in that order; junction bases with no gene match: 8.

This clone was detected a few times. The rearrangement links TRBV5-1 to TRBJ2-5; 9 bases line up with TRBD1. Germline values: CDR1 SGHRS, CDR2 YFSETQ. After removal of 4 bases from V and 3 bases from J, the junction contained 4 bases not matched to a gene. This CDR3 is 14 amino acids long. This chain's CDR3 is CASSMGQGEETQYF. DNA for the CDR3: TGCGCCAGCAGCATGGGACAGGGAGAAGAGACCCAGTACTTC. Full variable domain (outside the CDR3, taken from reference TRBV5-1 and TRBJ2-5): KAGVTQTPRYLIKTRGQQVTLSCSPISGHRSVSWYQQTPGQGLQFLFEYFSETQRNKGNFPGRFSGRQFSNSRSEMNVSTLELGDSALYLCASSMGQGEETQYFGPGTRLLVL.

The chain carries TRBV6-5 and TRBJ1-5, with D maybe TRBD1 (5 bases). CDR1 is MNHEY and CDR2 is SVGAGI in the germline V gene. This CDR3 is 15 amino acids long. The germline V and J ends were trimmed by 11 bases and 7 bases, with 24 bases remaining between them. CDR3 protein: CACRGTQGLPQPQHF. The CDR3 DNA follows: TGTGCCTGCCGGGGGACGCAGGGTTTACCCCAGCCCCAGCATTTT.

CDR3 in amino acids: CASSLGRVEETQYF. In nucleotides, the CDR3 is TGTGCCAGCAGCTTGGGCAGGGTCGAAGAGACCCAGTACTTC. The V gene is TRBV11-2, the J gene TRBJ2-5; possibly TRBD1 for D (5 bases). V was clipped by 3 bases and J by 3 bases, with 11 bases between them. Germline V gene data show CDR1 as SGHAT and CDR2 as FQNNGV. CDR3 length equals 14 residues. The variable domain in full, with the rest retrieved from reference TRBV11-2 and TRBJ2-5, is EAGVAQSPRYKIIEKRQSVAFWCNPISGHATLYWYQQILGQGPKLLIQFQNNGVVDDSQLPKDRFSAERLKGVDSTLKIQPAKLEDSAVYLCASSLGRVEETQYFGPGTRLLVL.

This clone showed up just once. The chain has TRBV6-1 and TRBJ1-5; D unclear. Trimming shortened V by 1 base and J by 6 bases, and 4 bases separated the two germline ends. The CDR3 consists of 12 residues. Per germline, CDR1 MNHNS and CDR2 SASEGT. This CDR3 is CASSEVRQPQHF. In DNA, the CDR3 is TGTGCCAGCAGTGAAGTTCGTCAGCCCCAGCATTTT.

For this clone: One junction end does not reproduce the germline sequence, and a read error may be involved. The rearrangement uses TRBV28 and TRBJ1-3; maybe TRBD1 (6 bases). Germline CDR1 and CDR2: MDHEN and SYDVKM. The CDR3 covers 12 residues. Written as DNA, the CDR3 is TGTGCCAGCAGTACGGACAGCTTCACCTGGGATTTT. Translation: CASSTDSFTWDF. The variable domain in full, completed from reference TRBV28 and TRBJ1-3, reads DVKVTQSSRYLVKRTGEKVFLECVQDMDHENMFWYRQDPGLGLRLIYFSYDVKMKEKGDIPEGYSVSREKKERFSLILESASTNQTSMYLCASSTDSFTWDFGEGSWLTVV.

The table lists this clone with a few counts. V is TRBV4-1 and J is TRBJ2-1; D is ambiguous. CDR3 length: 15 amino acids. V lost 0 bases and J lost 4, with 10 bases in between. Germline CDR1 is MGHRA and CDR2 is YSYEKL. CDR3 residues: CASSQDESIYNEQFF. The CDR3 DNA reads TGCGCCAGCAGCCAAGATGAGTCGATATACAATGAGCAGTTCTTC.

The rearrangement uses TRBV6-1 and TRBJ1-6, with D uncertain. The CDR3 length is 17 residues. V was cut by 2 bases and J by 2 bases, with 13 bases left in between. The germline V gene has CDR1 MNHNS and CDR2 SASEGT. The CDR3 loop is CASSERPLPTYNSPLHF. The CDR3 bases are TGTGCCAGCAGTGAAAGGCCCCTCCCGACCTATAATTCACCCCTCCACTTT.

The chain links TRBV19 to TRBJ2-5; no clear D. The CDR3 loop spans 16 amino acids. In germline, CDR1 is LNHDA, CDR2 SQIVND (reference sequence). V lost 0 bases to trimming and J lost 9 bases, with 20 bases between them. Here the CDR3 DNA reads TGTGCCAGTAGTATAGATCTGGCAACTGGGTCCAGGCCCCAGTACTTC. It translates to CASSIDLATGSRPQYF. The full variable domain, its missing parts supplied by reference TRBV19 and TRBJ2-5, is DGGITQSPKYLFRKEGQNVTLSCEQNLNHDAMYWYRQDPGQGLRLIYYSQIVNDFQKGDIAEGYSVSREKKESFPLTVTSAQKNPTAFYLCASSIDLATGSRPQYFGPGTRLLVL.

The chain employs TRBV5-1 and TRBJ1-2, with a tentative D call TRBD1 (5 bases). The CDR3 length is 15 residues. V lost 0 bases and J 0 bases, leaving 9 bases between the germline ends. CDR1 and CDR2 from the germline V gene are SGHRS and YFSETQ. For the CDR3, the DNA is TGCGCCAGCAGCTTGGGGGACGGACCTAACTATGGCTACACCTTC. Translation gives CASSLGDGPNYGYTF.

The rearrangement uses TRBV6-5 and TRBJ2-2; maybe TRBD1 (6 bases). The CDR3 has 14 residues. V lost 7 bases and J lost 4, with 13 bases in between. Germline assignment: CDR1 MNHEY and CDR2 SVGAGI. CDR3 bases: TGTGCCAGCACGGGGCAGGGGTCCACCGGGGAGCTGTTTTTT. It translates to CASTGQGSTGELFF.